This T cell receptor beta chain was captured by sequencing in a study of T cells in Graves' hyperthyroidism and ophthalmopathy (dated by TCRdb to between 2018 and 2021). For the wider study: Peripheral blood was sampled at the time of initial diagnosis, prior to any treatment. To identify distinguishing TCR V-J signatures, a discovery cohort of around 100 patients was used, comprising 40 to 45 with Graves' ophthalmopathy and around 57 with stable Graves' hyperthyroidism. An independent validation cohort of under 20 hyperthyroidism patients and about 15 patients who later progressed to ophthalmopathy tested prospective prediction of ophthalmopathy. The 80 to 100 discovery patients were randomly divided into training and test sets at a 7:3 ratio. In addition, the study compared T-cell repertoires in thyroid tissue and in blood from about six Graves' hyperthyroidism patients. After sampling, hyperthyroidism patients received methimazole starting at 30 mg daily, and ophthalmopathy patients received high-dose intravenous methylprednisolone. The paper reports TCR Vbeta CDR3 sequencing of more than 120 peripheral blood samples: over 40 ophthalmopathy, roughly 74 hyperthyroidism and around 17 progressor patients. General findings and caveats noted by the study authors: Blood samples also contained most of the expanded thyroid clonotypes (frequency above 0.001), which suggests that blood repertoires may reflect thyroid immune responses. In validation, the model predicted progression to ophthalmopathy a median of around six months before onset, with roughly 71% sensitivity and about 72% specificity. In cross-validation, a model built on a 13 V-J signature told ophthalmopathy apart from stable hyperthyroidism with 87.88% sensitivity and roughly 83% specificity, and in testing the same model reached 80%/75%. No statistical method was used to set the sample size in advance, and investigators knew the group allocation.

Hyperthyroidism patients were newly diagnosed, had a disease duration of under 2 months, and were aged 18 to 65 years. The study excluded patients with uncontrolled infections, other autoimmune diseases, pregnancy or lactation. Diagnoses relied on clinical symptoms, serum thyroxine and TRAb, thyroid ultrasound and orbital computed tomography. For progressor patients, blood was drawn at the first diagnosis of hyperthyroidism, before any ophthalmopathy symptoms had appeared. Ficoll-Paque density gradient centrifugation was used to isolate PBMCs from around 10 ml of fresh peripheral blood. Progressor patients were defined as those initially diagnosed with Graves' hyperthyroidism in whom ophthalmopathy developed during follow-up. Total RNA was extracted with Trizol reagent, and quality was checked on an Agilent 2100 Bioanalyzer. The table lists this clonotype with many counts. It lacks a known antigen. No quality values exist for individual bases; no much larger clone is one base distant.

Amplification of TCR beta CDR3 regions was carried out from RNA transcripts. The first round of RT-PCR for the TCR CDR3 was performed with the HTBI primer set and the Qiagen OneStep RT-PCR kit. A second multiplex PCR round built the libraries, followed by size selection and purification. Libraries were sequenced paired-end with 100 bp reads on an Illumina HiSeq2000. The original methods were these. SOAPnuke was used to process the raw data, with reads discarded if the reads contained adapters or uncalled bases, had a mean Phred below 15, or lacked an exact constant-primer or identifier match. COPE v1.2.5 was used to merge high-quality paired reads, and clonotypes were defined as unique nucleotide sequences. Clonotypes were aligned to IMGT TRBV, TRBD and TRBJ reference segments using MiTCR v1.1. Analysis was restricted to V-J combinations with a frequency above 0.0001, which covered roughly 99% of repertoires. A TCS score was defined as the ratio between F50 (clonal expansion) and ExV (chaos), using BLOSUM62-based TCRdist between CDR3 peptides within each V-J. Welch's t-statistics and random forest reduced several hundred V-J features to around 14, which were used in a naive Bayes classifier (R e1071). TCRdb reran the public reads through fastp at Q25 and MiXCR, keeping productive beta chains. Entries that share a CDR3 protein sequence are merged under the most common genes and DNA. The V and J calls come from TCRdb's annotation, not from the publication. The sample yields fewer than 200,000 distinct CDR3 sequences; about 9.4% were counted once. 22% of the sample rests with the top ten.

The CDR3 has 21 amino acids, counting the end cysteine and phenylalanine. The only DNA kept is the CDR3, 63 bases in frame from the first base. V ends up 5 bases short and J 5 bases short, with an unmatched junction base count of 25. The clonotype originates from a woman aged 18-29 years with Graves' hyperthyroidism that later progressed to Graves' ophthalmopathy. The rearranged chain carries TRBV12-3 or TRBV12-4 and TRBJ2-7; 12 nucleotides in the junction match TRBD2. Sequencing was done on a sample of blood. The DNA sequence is TGTGCCAGCAGTGTCCGACAGGGGCGCGGGCTAGCGGGGGGGCAATCCGACGAGCAGTACTTC. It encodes CASSVRQGRGLAGGQSDEQYF.